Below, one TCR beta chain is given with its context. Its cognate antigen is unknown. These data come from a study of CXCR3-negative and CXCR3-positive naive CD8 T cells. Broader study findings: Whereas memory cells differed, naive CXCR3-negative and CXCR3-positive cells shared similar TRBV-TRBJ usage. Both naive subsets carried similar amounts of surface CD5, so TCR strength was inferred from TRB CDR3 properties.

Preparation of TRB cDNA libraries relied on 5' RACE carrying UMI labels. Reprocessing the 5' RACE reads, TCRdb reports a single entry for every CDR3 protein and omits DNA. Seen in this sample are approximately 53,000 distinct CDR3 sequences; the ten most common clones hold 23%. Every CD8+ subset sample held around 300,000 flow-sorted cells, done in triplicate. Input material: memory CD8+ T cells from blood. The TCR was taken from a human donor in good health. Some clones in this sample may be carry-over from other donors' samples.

The CDR3 sequence is CASGPLAAGGNEQYF. The J gene is TRBJ2-7, the V gene TRBV12-5; TCRdb designates TRBD1, a call that cannot be tested without DNA. The germline CDR1 and CDR2 sequences are LGHNT and FRNRAP. CDR3 length: 15 residues.